What follows describes a single T cell receptor (beta chain). This record belongs to a study of blood T cell repertoires in COVID-19. Whole-study context: There were acute and convalescent COVID-19 samples, and they came from the United States, Italy and Spain. T cells, B-cell-depleted T cells, or PBMCs provided the cDNA or gDNA that served as material.

The V gene's germline CDR1 is SGHAT and CDR2 FQNNGV. The J segment lost 7 bases and the V segment lost 3 bases, leaving 7 bases of the junction unmatched. The CDR3 spans 16 residues. Original data processing: Amplification with reference gene primers provided the estimates of nucleated cell counts. Libraries were prepared by immunoSEQ multiplex PCR; TCRdb keeps only in-frame clonotypes and omits some of them. For V, J and clone size, that table is used; D and trimming come from the DNA. The repertoire consists of approximately 190,000 clones, with 75% to 90% occurring once and the leading ten covering about 6%.

Source material: peripheral blood. The V call is TRBV11-2, the J call TRBJ2-1, with 12 bases aligning to TRBD2. This clonotype was obtained from a middle-aged woman with acute or convalescent COVID-19. The CDR3 DNA is TGTGCCAGCAGCTTGATTCTAGCGGGGGGGCAAAATGAGCAGTTCTTC. This sequence encodes CASSLILAGGQNEQFF.